The TCR beta chain under discussion was sequenced for a study of PD-1 blockade in classical Hodgkin lymphoma (dated by TCRdb to 2019 to 2021). In the study overall: Nivolumab dosing was 3 mg/kg intravenously every 2 weeks, continuing until either disease progression or unacceptable toxicity. The study used CyTOF and TCR beta sequencing to define a peripheral blood immune signature of response to PD-1 blockade in classical Hodgkin lymphoma.

From cysteine to phenylalanine, the CDR3 is 18 amino acids long. The DNA shown is the 54-base CDR3, in frame from base 1. Sequences SGHTA (CDR1) and FQGNSA (CDR2) are obtained from the germline V gene. V has 1 base trimmed and J has 0 bases trimmed; junction bases matching no gene number 6. The Qiagen DNeasy kit was used to extract genomic DNA both from unsorted PBMCs and from the negatively selected CD4+ and CD8+ fractions. TCR beta CDR3 regions were amplified by immunoSEQ multiplex PCR using primers annealing to V and J segments. A synthetic immune receptor repertoire was used to minimize amplification bias, and any remaining bias was removed computationally after sequencing. In the paper's pipeline: Repertoire diversity was quantified as the Shannon entropy index using custom Python scripts. Unsorted, CD4+ and CD8+ repertoires were analyzed separately, except for combined analyses in which CD4+ and CD8+ sequences were merged in silico. Clonal expansion was defined as a frequency increase of at least 2-fold after treatment compared with C1D1, and clones undetected at baseline were assigned a pseudocount of 0.5. Clones with 0 or 1 copy at C1D1 were defined as singleton clones, while clones with 2 or more copies were defined as non-singleton clones. Clones expanded in unsorted samples were annotated as CD4+, CD8+ or unknown by matching protein sequences in sorted samples from the same patient. Wilcoxon tests were applied to paired samples to test diversity changes from C1D1 to C4D1. As stored in TCRdb, this immuneACCESS dataset retains in-frame rearrangements with V and J assigned. A fraction of the clones does not appear; measured against another copy, unresolved V genes explain less than half of the discrepancy, and the remainder lacks a known reason. The V and J calls and clone size were taken over from that table, and D and trimming were inferred from the DNA. This sample is represented by 50,000 to 65,000 clones; about 88% of them were singletons. Under 7% of the sample belongs to the ten largest clones.

Paper-wide results and their limitations: Diversity was lower in patients who began nivolumab less than 1 year after ASCT, so these patients were left out of later analyses to avoid confounding by immune reconstitution. Among trial patients, those achieving complete response had baseline diversity similar to that of newly diagnosed patients, while diversity was significantly lower in partial responders and progressors. A significant rise by C4D1 was seen in CD4+ but not CD8+ TCR diversity (p=0.0027 vs p=0.16), with the rise being most apparent in complete responders (p=0.02). The study was limited to a single clinical trial cohort, and causes of repertoire differences, possibly disease activity or prior therapy, remained undefined. Baseline TCR diversity was reported to be lower in newly diagnosed patients than in healthy donors and to be lower still in relapsed/refractory patients.

Sample time point, as interpreted from the label and publication: cycle 2 day 1 (C2D1) of nivolumab. Every trial patient had relapsed after autologous stem cell transplantation, and cohorts A, B and C differed in prior brentuximab vedotin exposure. The trial cohort included fewer than 65 patients with relapsed/refractory classical Hodgkin lymphoma, and each patient had a best overall response of complete response, partial response or progressive disease. In the multi-cohort phase II CheckMate 205 trial, trial patients received single-agent nivolumab. An independent review committee assessed best overall response using the 2007 International Working Group response criteria. Trial PBMCs were collected immediately before nivolumab initiation (C1D1) and during therapy at cycle 2 day 1 and cycle 4 day 1. After peripheral blood was drawn into 8 mL Vacutainer Cell Preparation Tubes, PBMCs were isolated by centrifugation and then cryopreserved.

Worth noting for this clone: It has no known antigen specificity. Per-base qualities were not stored, and no clone one base away is much larger.

This sequence uses TRBV7-2 and TRBJ2-3, with 11 junctional bases fitting TRBD2. The sample here was peripheral blood mononuclear cells (PBMCs), taken before the second cycle of nivolumab. The TCR originated in a human donor with classical Hodgkin lymphoma. The CDR3 here reads CASSLVGLAGGSTDTQYF. The nucleotide sequence is given as TGTGCCAGCAGCTTAGTGGGGCTAGCGGGGGGTAGCACAGATACGCAGTATTTT.